This TCR beta chain derives from a study of Graves' ophthalmopathy and Graves' hyperthyroidism. The germline gives CDR1 WSHSY, CDR2 SAAADI. The V and J ends lost 0 bases and 6 bases, in that order; junction bases with no gene match: 1. This CDR3 comprises 13 residues. This clonotype was detected only a few times. Investigators amplified TCR beta CDR3 regions from RNA transcripts. Amplification began with first-round RT-PCR using HTBI primers, then second-round multiplex PCR was performed. TCRdb itself ran the multiplex PCR reads through MiXCR, one entry per CDR3 protein. The table lists over 450,000 distinct CDR3 sequences, approximately 15% of them singletons. Additional autoimmune diseases, uncontrolled infections, pregnancy or lactation disqualified patients. Fresh peripheral blood (10 ml) yielded the PBMCs.

The rearrangement links TRBV10-2 to TRBJ2-7, with 8 bases fitting TRBD2. The sequencing sample was made of blood. This receptor was identified in a woman aged 25 to 39 with Graves' ophthalmopathy. DNA of the CDR3: TGCGCCAGCAGTGAGTCCCGGGGGGGCGAGCAGTACTTC. Translated, it gives CASSESRGGEQYF.